The rows below give T cell receptor beta chains drawn from one sample of a study of technical replicates of blood from a handful of donors. Method: immunoSEQ multiplex PCR; TCRdb's copy keeps in-frame clones and lacks some. The data show 65,000 to 90,000 clones, roughly nine tenths seen once. Sequences were obtained from PBMCs. The receptors stem from a human donor in good health. Some clones in this sample may be carry-over from other donors' samples. CDR3s include the opening cysteine and the closing phenylalanine or tryptophan. A D gene is named only where the DNA matches it firmly. Clone size is stated in some rows and not others, as once, few, many or a class when expanded.

TRBJ1-1,-,-,TRBV7-2,TGTGCCAGCAGCTTATGGGGCTCTGAAGCTTTCTTT,CASSLWGSEAFF
TRBJ1-6,-,-,TRBV5-1,TGCGCCAGCAGCACAACAGGGAGCTCCTATAATTCACCCCTCCACTTT,CASSTTGSSYNSPLHF
TRBJ2-3,-,TRBD2,TRBV5-1,TGCGCCAGCAGCTTGGTCGGGAGGAGGGGAGATACGCAGTATTTT,CASSLVGRRGDTQYF
TRBJ2-3,once,-,TRBV5-1,TGCGCCAGCAGCCCCCTCCCTCTCGGCGGGGTAAGCACAGATACGCAGTATTTT,CASSPLPLGGVSTDTQYF
TRBJ2-7,-,TRBD2,TRBV4-1,TGCGCCAGCAGCCAAGGGTTCCGCGGGAGTGGCGACGAGCAGTACTTC,CASSQGFRGSGDEQYF
TRBJ2-7,-,TRBD2,TRBV9,TGTGCCAGCAGCCCTTCTAGCGGGGGATCCTACGAGCAGTACTTC,CASSPSSGGSYEQYF
TRBJ1-4,-,-,TRBV4-3,TGCGCCAGCAGCCAAGAGGTCGCGGGAGGTAATGAAAAACTGTTTTTT,CASSQEVAGGNEKLFF
TRBJ1-4,-,-,TRBV4-3,TGCGCCAGCAGCACCGGGACTGCAACTGAAAAACTGTTTTTT,CASSTGTATEKLFF
TRBJ1-1,-,TRBD1,TRBV29-1,TGCAGCGTTGAGGGCAGGGGGCTAACTGAAGCTTTCTTT,CSVEGRGLTEAFF
TRBJ1-5,-,TRBD1,TRBV6-5,TGTGCCAGCAGTTGGGACAGCCATAGCAATCAGCCCCAGCATTTT,CASSWDSHSNQPQHF
TRBJ2-2,-,TRBD2,TRBV9,TGTGCCAGCAGCGTAGTTAGCGGGGGAAACACCGGGGAGCTGTTTTTT,CASSVVSGGNTGELFF
TRBJ1-1,-,TRBD1,TRBV6-5,TGTGCCAGCATGGGCAGGGGGCGCACTGAAGCTTTCTTT,CASMGRGRTEAFF
TRBJ1-2,-,-,TRBV7-9,TGTGCCAGCAGCTCTGACTGGCGGTTAACGGCGAACTATGGCTACACCTTC,CASSSDWRLTANYGYTF
TRBJ2-7,once,TRBD1,TRBV18,TGTGCCAGCTCCCAAACCTCGGGGACAGGGTCGATCGAGCAGTACTTC,CASSQTSGTGSIEQYF
TRBJ1-4,-,-,TRBV2,TGTGCAGGGAGGGGCATGACTAATGAAAAACTGTTTTTT,CAGRGMTNEKLFF
TRBJ1-4,once,TRBD1,TRBV19,TGTGCCAGTAGTAGAATTTACGCCGGGACAGGGTTTAATGAAAAACTGTTTTTT,CASSRIYAGTGFNEKLFF
TRBJ1-2,-,-,TRBV7-8,TGTGCCAGCAGCTTGCGGTCAACCTATGGCTACACCTTC,CASSLRSTYGYTF
TRBJ2-1,-,TRBD2,TRBV5-6,TGTGCCAGCAGCATGGGACTAGCGGGGGAGCAGTTCTTC,CASSMGLAGEQFF
TRBJ2-2,-,-,TRBV4-3,TGCGCCAGCAGCCAAGAGGGAACAGGGTGGACCGGGGAGCTGTTTTTT,CASSQEGTGWTGELFF
TRBJ2-7,-,TRBD2,TRBV10-3,TGTGCCATCGGGACTACCATGGGGGAGCAGTACTTC,CAIGTTMGEQYF
TRBJ2-3,-,-,TRBV7-2,TGTGCCAGCACTCGCCCACCAGGAATTTCAGATACGCAGTATTTT,CASTRPPGISDTQYF
TRBJ1-2,-,-,TRBV5-5,TGTGCCAGCAGCTCAGACAGTACTAACTATGGCTACACCTTC,CASSSDSTNYGYTF
TRBJ2-4,-,TRBD1,TRBV29-1,TGCAGCGGGAGACAGGGTAACATTCAGTACTTC,CSGRQGNIQYF
TRBJ1-2,-,-,TRBV10-3,TGTGCCACCCGACTGAACTATGGCTACACCTTC,CATRLNYGYTF
TRBJ1-2,-,-,TRBV7-2,TGTGCCAGCAGCTTAGGCCAGGCTCATGGCTACACCTTC,CASSLGQAHGYTF
TRBJ2-3,-,TRBD2,TRBV30,TGTGCCTGGAGTATCGGGAGGGCCGTGGCGGATACGCAGTATTTT,CAWSIGRAVADTQYF
TRBJ2-7,-,TRBD2,TRBV4-1,TGCGCCAGCAGCCAAGATGGGGGACTAGCGGGTTTGGACCCCTACGAGCAGTACTTC,CASSQDGGLAGLDPYEQYF
TRBJ1-6,-,-,TRBV7-2,TGTGCCAGCAGCTTAGCGCTTGGGGGAGGTAATTCACCCCTCCACTTT,CASSLALGGGNSPLHF
TRBJ2-1,-,TRBD2,TRBV7-2,TGTGCCAGCAGCTTAGGACTAGCGGGAGATCAGTTCTTC,CASSLGLAGDQFF
TRBJ1-2,-,-,TRBV2,TGTGCCAGCAGTCCCTATACGGCAGGGAAGGGGAACTATGGCTACACCTTC,CASSPYTAGKGNYGYTF
TRBJ1-2,-,-,TRBV2,TGTGCCAGCAGTGAAGCGCGGGGGGGCGTTGACACCTTC,CASSEARGGVDTF
TRBJ2-6,-,-,TRBV15,TGTGCCACCAGCAGAGATAGGGGCTCTGGGGCCAACGTCCTGACTTTC,CATSRDRGSGANVLTF
TRBJ2-3,-,TRBD2,TRBV7-2,TGTGCCAGCAGCTTCAGCGGGGGCACAGATACGCAGTATTTT,CASSFSGGTDTQYF
TRBJ2-7,-,TRBD2,TRBV28,TGTGCCAGCAGTAAACGGACTAGCGCCTCCTACGAGCAGTACTTC,CASSKRTSASYEQYF
TRBJ1-2,-,-,TRBV4-3,TGCGCCAGCAGCCAAGATAGGGTTTCGGGAGGCACCTTC,CASSQDRVSGGTF
TRBJ1-1,-,-,TRBV7-2,TGTGCCAGCAGCTTAGCTACAGGCTCAGCCACTGAAGCTTTCTTT,CASSLATGSATEAFF
TRBJ2-6,-,TRBD2,TRBV4-2,TGTGCCAGCAGCCAAGATTGGGGAGGGGCTGGGGCCAACGTCCTGACTTTC,CASSQDWGGAGANVLTF
TRBJ1-1,-,-,TRBV27,TGTGCCAGCAATCCTCCTGGCGGCACTGAAGCTTTCTTT,CASNPPGGTEAFF
TRBJ1-1,-,-,TRBV7-3,TGTGCCACCAAGAGACAGGAGAACACTGAAGCTTTCTTT,CATKRQENTEAFF
TRBJ1-5,-,-,TRBV30,TGTGCCTGGAGTTCCCTCGATCAGCCCCAGCATTTT,CAWSSLDQPQHF
TRBJ2-2,-,-,TRBV7-2,TGTGCCAGCAGCCCCGTGGGGGGGAACACCGGGGAGCTGTTTTTT,CASSPVGGNTGELFF
TRBJ2-5,-,TRBD2,TRBV4-2,TGTGCCAGCAGCCAAGCACTAGCGGGAGACATGAGGGGACAAGAGACCCAGTACTTC,CASSQALAGDMRGQETQYF
TRBJ1-5,-,-,TRBV21-1,TGTGCCAGCAGCAAATGCGGCGGGGGTTGGAGCAATCAGCCCCAGCATTTT,CASSKCGGGWSNQPQHF